The clone carrying this TCR delta chain showed up just a few times. Its matching antigen is unknown. This sequence is one base from a far larger clone and is likely a read error. This sample also contains other DNA sequences that code for the same CDR3. These data belong to a study of γδ T cells in repeated Plasmodium falciparum infection. Study results and limitations: Malian donors came from one small rural village, predominantly one ethnic group.

TCRdb re-called clones from the multiplex PCR reads using CATT. Of tens of thousands of delta-chain clones listed, about 1.6% are singletons. This TCR came from a pool of human donors (malaria-infected and uninfected, not separated). The sequenced sample was gamma-delta T cells from blood.

CDR3 amino acids: CACDTGLLGGPLTPYTDKLIF. CDR3 coding DNA: TGTGCCTGTGACACAGGGTTACTGGGGGGCCCCCTTACCCCATACACCGATAAACTCATCTTT. The gene calls are TRDV2 and TRDJ1; 8 nucleotides agree with TRDD3. Because TCRdb records no J gene, it was assigned here through a match of the DNA to germline. This CDR3 spans 21 amino acids. Trimming at V came to 1 base and at J to 0 bases, leaving 21 bases not matched to a gene. Germline CDR1 reads GEAIGNYY; CDR2 reads EKD.